These 28 T cell receptor beta chains came from one sample sequenced in a study of T cell repertoires in cytomegalovirus infection. No antigen has been identified for these receptors. MiXCR was run by TCRdb on the reads, yielding one entry per CDR3 protein. Among about 220,000 distinct CDR3 sequences, approximately 40% were seen once, and the ten largest hold about 60%. Source: CD8+ T cells from cultured PBMCs, taken from culture after CMV antigen stimulation. These receptors all stem from a human donor in good health (CMV status not recorded). Some clones in this sample may be carry-over from other donors' samples.

This clonotype was recorded only once. The genes are TRBV27 and TRBJ1-5; D is uncertain. V lost 1 base and J lost 5, with 6 bases in between. There are 13 residues in the CDR3. Germline V gene sequence: CDR1 MNHEY, CDR2 SMNVEV (reference sequence). CDR3 region: CASSLYGDQPQHF. The CDR3 coding sequence is TGTGCCAGCAGTTTATACGGGGATCAGCCCCAGCATTTT.

The V gene is TRBV5-1, the J gene TRBJ2-1; 8 bases are shared with TRBD1. V shed 0 bases, J shed 8 bases, and the junction held 16 bases outside the gene matches. Germline V gene data show CDR1 as SGHRS and CDR2 as YFSETQ. CDR3 length: 18 residues. CDR3 coding DNA: TGCGCCAGCAGCTTGGGCGCGCTAGGCAGGGGGCGTGTCTATGAGCAGTTCTTC. Translating gives CASSLGALGRGRVYEQFF.

In its sample, this clonotype was seen many times. The rearrangement links TRBV20-1 to TRBJ1-5; 7 positions match TRBD1. J lost 4 bases, V lost 0 bases, and 6 bases had no gene match. CDR3 length: 15 residues. In germline, CDR1 is DFQATT, CDR2 SNEGSKA (reference sequence). The DNA for the CDR3 is TGCAGTGCTAGAGATCCTGGACAGGCAAATCAGCCCCAGCATTTT. This codes for CSARDPGQANQPQHF.

The chain is built from TRBV7-3 and TRBJ1-1; D may be TRBD1 (5 bases). The CDR3 is 14 amino acids. Germline CDR1 and CDR2: SGHTA and FQGTGA. V shed 5 bases and J shed 1 base, with 11 bases lying between them. CDR3 in DNA: TGTGCCAGCAGCCTTGACCAGGGGAACACTGAAGCTTTCTTT. It translates to CASSLDQGNTEAFF.

The rearrangement joins TRBV10-2 to TRBJ1-1; 7 nucleotides line up with TRBD1. Germline V gene data show CDR1 as WSHSY and CDR2 as SAAADI. This CDR3 spans 16 amino acids. V shed 7 bases, J shed 1 base, and the junction held 12 bases outside the gene matches. CDR3 bases: TGCGCCAGCACCTCCCGACAGGGATGGGCGAACACTGAAGCTTTCTTT. Translated: CASTSRQGWANTEAFF.

In its sample, this clonotype was seen many times. The rearrangement joins TRBV7-6 to TRBJ2-7; TRBD1 matches at 7 bases. Per the germline V gene, CDR1 is SGHVS and CDR2 is FNYEAQ. CDR3 length equals 15 residues. V trimming: 5 bases; J trimming: 3 bases; junction bases outside the gene matches: 10. The CDR3 region is CASSAEPGQIYEQYF. The CDR3 bases are TGTGCCAGCAGCGCGGAACCGGGACAGATCTACGAGCAGTACTTC.

This sequence joins TRBV7-9 and TRBJ2-7, with TRBD1 identical over 9 bases. The CDR3 runs to 20 residues. Germline loops: CDR1 SEHNR, CDR2 FQNEAQ (reference sequence). The junction had 19 bases not matched to a gene; V was cut back by 4 bases and J by 0 bases. CDR3 region: CASSCPKPGTGPLLSYEQYF. CDR3 coding DNA: TGTGCCAGCAGCTGTCCTAAACCCGGGACAGGGCCGTTACTCTCCTACGAGCAGTACTTC.

The V gene is TRBV7-9, the J gene TRBJ2-2, with 8 bases lining up with TRBD1. The germline V gene encodes CDR1 SEHNR and CDR2 FQNEAQ (reference sequence). V shed 1 base and J 9 bases; nucleotides not matched to a gene: 13. The CDR3 sequence is 17 residues long. The chain's CDR3 is CASSLERATGVFRELFF. Written as DNA, the CDR3 is TGTGCCAGCAGCTTAGAAAGGGCGACAGGGGTCTTCCGGGAGCTGTTTTTT.

This clonotype was counted between two and nine times. The rearrangement uses TRBV7-8 and TRBJ2-1; unclear D gene. The CDR3 is 12 residues long. Germline V gene sequence: CDR1 SGHVS, CDR2 FQNEAQ. V was trimmed by 5 bases and J by 8 bases, leaving 10 bases between them. The CDR3 sequence is CASSVVEYEQFF. CDR3 coding DNA: TGTGCCAGCAGCGTTGTGGAATATGAGCAGTTCTTC.

The chain combines TRBV7-9 with TRBJ1-1, with no clear D. The CDR3 has 13 residues. Trimming removed 6 bases from V and 6 bases from J, with 14 bases in between. Germline V gives CDR1 SEHNR, CDR2 FQNEAQ (reference sequence). The chain's CDR3 is CASSPGAGSEAFF. In DNA form, the CDR3 reads TGTGCCAGCAGTCCAGGTGCTGGGTCTGAAGCTTTCTTT.

The chain combines TRBV11-2 with TRBJ1-2, with 9 bases fitting TRBD1. The CDR3 is made up of 15 amino acids. Germline V gene data show CDR1 as SGHAT and CDR2 as FQNNGV. V was pared by 3 bases and J by 2 bases, with 4 bases of the junction left unmatched. For the CDR3, the DNA is TGTGCCAGCAGCTTCCGGGACAGGGCAAACTATGGCTACACCTTC. Translated, it gives CASSFRDRANYGYTF.

The chain links TRBV19 to TRBJ1-1; D might be TRBD1 (5 bases). CDR3 length: 14 amino acids. Trimming took 4 bases from V and 1 from J, leaving 10 bases between them. Germline V CDR1 and CDR2: LNHDA, SQIVND (reference sequence). CDR3 sequence reads: CASSKTDSNTEAFF. The CDR3 DNA follows: TGTGCCAGTAGTAAGACAGACTCGAACACTGAAGCTTTCTTT.

The gene calls are TRBV19 and TRBJ2-5, with 12 bases aligning to TRBD2. In germline, CDR1 is LNHDA, CDR2 SQIVND (reference sequence). The V gene end was trimmed by 2 bases and the J gene end by 5 bases; junction bases not matched to a gene: 9. The CDR3 runs 17 residues. CDR3 amino acids: CASSISLAGGPRETQYF. The CDR3 DNA follows: TGTGCCAGTAGTATAAGTCTAGCGGGAGGGCCTCGGGAGACCCAGTACTTC.

The chain combines TRBV28 with TRBJ2-1, with 15 bases matching TRBD2. J was trimmed by 2 bases and V by 5 bases; bases with no gene match: 7. This CDR3 is built from 18 residues. The germline gives CDR1 MDHEN, CDR2 SYDVKM. DNA for the CDR3: TGTGCCAGCAGTGAACCATGGACTAGCGGGAGGGCCTACAATGAGCAGTTCTTC. It is translated as CASSEPWTSGRAYNEQFF.

In its sample, this clonotype is medium-sized. The chain joins TRBV4-1 to TRBJ2-1; D remains ambiguous. The CDR3 totals 15 residues. Germline V gene lookup returns CDR1 MGHRA and CDR2 YSYEKL. Trimming took 0 bases from V and 4 from J, leaving 10 bases between them. The CDR3 protein is CASSQDMPYYNEQFF. CDR3 in DNA: TGCGCCAGCAGCCAAGATATGCCCTATTACAATGAGCAGTTCTTC.

This clonotype was counted only a few times. The rearrangement uses TRBV20-1 and TRBJ2-5; 11 bases agree with TRBD2. Trimming removed 1 base from V and 3 bases from J; junction bases left unmatched: 4. Germline V gives CDR1 DFQATT, CDR2 SNEGSKA (reference sequence). The CDR3 has 15 amino acids. The CDR3, as DNA: TGCAGTGCTAGAGTACTAGCGGGAGAAGAAGAGACCCAGTACTTC. This encodes CSARVLAGEEETQYF.

This clonotype turned up a few times. The CDR3 loop reads CASSRPPEGPSTDTQYF. The CDR3 nucleotides are TGCGCCAGCAGCCGACCCCCAGAAGGGCCTAGCACAGATACGCAGTATTTT. V gene TRBV4-1 combines with J gene TRBJ2-3; D call uncertain. Germline V gene data show CDR1 as MGHRA and CDR2 as YSYEKL. The CDR3 extends over 17 amino acids. V was trimmed by 4 bases and J by 0 bases, leaving 17 bases between them.

There are a few counts of this clonotype. J is TRBJ2-1 and V is TRBV7-4; a possible D gene is TRBD2 (5 bases). Germline V CDR1 and CDR2: SGHVT, SQSDAQ. Between the trimmed V and J ends, which lost 2 bases and 9 bases, there was a span of 11 bases. This CDR3 comprises 13 residues. In DNA, the CDR3 is TGTGCCAGCAGCTTACCTAGCTTTATTGAGCAGTTCTTC. Its protein is CASSLPSFIEQFF.

The CDR3 reads CASSSRGGLETQYF. The CDR3 region has the DNA TGTGCCAGCAGTTCAAGAGGGGGGCTAGAGACCCAGTACTTC. The genes are TRBV27 and TRBJ2-5; the D gene could be TRBD1 or TRBD2 (6 bases each). Germline V CDR1 and CDR2: MNHEY, SMNVEV (reference sequence). This CDR3 spans 14 amino acids. With 4 bases removed from V and 4 bases from J, the gap between germline ends came to 13 bases.

This chain connects TRBV12-3 or TRBV12-4 to TRBJ2-2; possible D gene TRBD2, 6 bases. With 3 bases removed from V and 3 bases from J, the gap between germline ends came to 8 bases. The CDR3 sequence is 14 residues long. CDR3 in DNA: TGTGCCAGCAGTTTGGGACTGCACACCGGGGAGCTGTTTTTT. It codes for CASSLGLHTGELFF.

The J gene is TRBJ2-3, the V gene TRBV6-5; TRBD2 might be the D (6 bases). Per the germline V gene, CDR1 is MNHEY and CDR2 is SVGAGI. The CDR3 is made up of 17 amino acids. Trimming shortened V by 0 bases and J by 0 bases, and 13 bases separated the two germline ends. The CDR3 sequence: CASSYSGGHASTDTQYF. CDR3 nucleotides: TGTGCCAGCAGTTACTCGGGGGGTCATGCTAGCACAGATACGCAGTATTTT.

This clonotype has just a few counts. This sequence joins TRBV27 and TRBJ2-7, with D possibly being TRBD2 (5 bases). The CDR3 runs to 13 residues. V gave up 5 bases and J gave up 4 bases, with 12 bases separating them. Germline assignment: CDR1 MNHEY and CDR2 SMNVEV (reference sequence). CDR3 region: CASSMDRGYEQYF. Written as DNA, the CDR3 is TGTGCCAGCAGTATGGACCGAGGGTACGAGCAGTACTTC.

The chain combines TRBV7-8 with TRBJ1-6; D is unclear. Germline V gene data show CDR1 as SGHVS and CDR2 as FQNEAQ. With 1 base removed from V and 4 bases from J, the gap between germline ends came to 8 bases. This CDR3 has 15 residues. Written as DNA, the CDR3 is TGTGCCAGCAGCTTAGTCGGGGTTTATAATTCACCCCTCCACTTT. Translated, it gives CASSLVGVYNSPLHF.

This chain uses TRBV6-1 with TRBJ2-2, with D uncertain. V was clipped by 6 bases and J by 5 bases, with 13 bases between them. The CDR3 consists of 14 residues. Germline CDR1 reads MNHNS; CDR2 reads SASEGT. This CDR3 reads CASRANGGTGELFF. The CDR3 DNA is TGTGCCAGCAGGGCCAACGGCGGAACCGGGGAGCTGTTTTTT.

This chain connects TRBV7-9 to TRBJ2-7; no reliable D call. The germline CDR1 and CDR2 sequences are SEHNR and FQNEAQ (reference sequence). The CDR3 totals 17 residues. Trimming removed 2 bases at V and 5 bases at J, with 22 bases between. CDR3 residues: CASSLPKLVSGIDEQYF. In DNA form, the CDR3 reads TGTGCCAGCAGCTTACCGAAGTTGGTCTCTGGCATTGACGAGCAGTACTTC.

This clonotype was found a few times. The chain is built from TRBV4-1 and TRBJ2-6; maybe TRBD2 (5 bases). Germline CDR1 reads MGHRA; CDR2 reads YSYEKL. CDR3 length: 18 residues. The V and J ends lost 3 bases and 0 bases respectively, with 15 bases between them. The CDR3 DNA follows: TGCGCCAGCAGCCATCCCGGGGTGACCCCCTCTGGGGCCAACGTCCTGACTTTC. Amino acid sequence: CASSHPGVTPSGANVLTF.

This clonotype was detected only a few times. V usage is TRBV4-1 and J usage is TRBJ2-3; D ambiguous. Germline loops: CDR1 MGHRA, CDR2 YSYEKL. The V gene lost 4 bases and the J gene lost 4 bases, with 9 bases spanning the gap. The CDR3 contains 13 residues. CDR3 in DNA: TGCGCCAGCAGCCCCGGGTCCCCAGATACGCAGTATTTT. The encoded protein is CASSPGSPDTQYF.

J is TRBJ2-1 and V is TRBV7-2; 8 nucleotides align to TRBD2. CDR1 SGHTA and CDR2 FQGNSA come from the germline V gene. The CDR3 has 12 amino acids. J lost 16 bases, V lost 5 bases, and 10 bases had no gene match. The CDR3 loop is CASSPRTSWYFF. The CDR3 bases are TGTGCCAGCAGCCCACGGACTAGCTGGTATTTCTTC.